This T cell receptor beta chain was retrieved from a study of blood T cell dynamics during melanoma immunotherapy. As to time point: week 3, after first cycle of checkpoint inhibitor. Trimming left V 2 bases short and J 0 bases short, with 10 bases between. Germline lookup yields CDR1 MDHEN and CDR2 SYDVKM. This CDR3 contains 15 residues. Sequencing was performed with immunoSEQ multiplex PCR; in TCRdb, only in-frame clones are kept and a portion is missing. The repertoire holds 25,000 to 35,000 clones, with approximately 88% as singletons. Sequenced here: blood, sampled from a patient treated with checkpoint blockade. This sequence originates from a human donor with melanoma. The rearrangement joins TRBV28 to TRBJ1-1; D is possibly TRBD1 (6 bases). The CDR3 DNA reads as TGTGCCAGCAGTTTACCGACAGGTATGAACACTGAAGCTTTCTTT. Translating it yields CASSLPTGMNTEAFF.